One sample yielded the 10 T cell receptor beta chains listed below, sequenced in a study of PD-L1 blockade in urothelial cancer. Assay used: immunoSEQ multiplex PCR; TCRdb lists only in-frame clones, some missing. The sample carries around 26,000 clones, around 88% recorded once. Sequencing was performed on PBMCs, taken around atezolizumab (anti-PD-L1) treatment. Receptor source: a man between 60 and 70 years old with urothelial cancer.

This clone was found a few times. In DNA form, the CDR3 reads TGTGCCAGCAGCTTCGAACTAGCGGGAGCAGTCGAGCAGTACTTC. Amino acid sequence: CASSFELAGAVEQYF. The chain couples TRBV11-2 to TRBJ2-7; TRBD2 aligns across 11 bases. After removal of 3 bases from V and 6 bases from J, the junction contained 7 bases not matched to a gene. CDR1 is SGHAT and CDR2 is FQNNGV in the germline V gene. The CDR3 consists of 15 residues.

The J gene is TRBJ1-5, the V gene TRBV28, with a tentative D call TRBD1 (5 bases). This CDR3 is 15 amino acids long. With 1 base removed from V and 7 bases from J, the gap between germline ends came to 14 bases. The germline CDR1 and CDR2 sequences are MDHEN and SYDVKM. The CDR3 region is CASSLYRGTDQPQHF. DNA of the CDR3: TGTGCCAGCAGTTTATATAGGGGAACGGACCAGCCCCAGCATTTT.

This chain connects TRBV11-2 to TRBJ2-7; TRBD2 matches at 8 bases. V trimming: 5 bases; J trimming: 3 bases; junction bases outside the gene matches: 6. Germline-derived CDR1 and CDR2 are SGHAT and FQNNGV. The CDR3 sequence is 14 residues long. This chain's CDR3 is CASSQIAGNYEQYF. CDR3 DNA: TGTGCCAGCAGCCAAATAGCGGGAAACTACGAGCAGTACTTC.

The chain links TRBV7-1 to TRBJ2-7, with D maybe TRBD1 (6 bases). TRBV7-1 is identified as an open reading frame with a role that is uncertain. The CDR3 is made up of 17 amino acids. V lost 3 bases and J lost 2, with 20 bases in between. CDR3 bases: TGTGCCAGCAGCTCTGGGGATGGCAGGGGAATCGCCTACGAGCAGTACTTC. Residues: CASSSGDGRGIAYEQYF.

The chain carries TRBV6-1 and TRBJ2-7, with D maybe TRBD2 (6 bases). The germline V gene encodes CDR1 MNHNS and CDR2 SASEGT. The V end lost 4 bases, the J end lost 0 bases, and 13 bases lay between the germline ends. The CDR3 runs to 15 residues. CDR3: CASSGASDSSYEQYF. In DNA form, the CDR3 reads TGTGCCAGCAGTGGGGCTAGCGACAGCTCCTACGAGCAGTACTTC.

This rearrangement joins TRBV4-2 to TRBJ1-5; D not resolved. The CDR3 length is 16 residues. V was trimmed by 0 bases and J by 0 bases, leaving 9 bases between them. Per the germline V gene, CDR1 is LGHNA and CDR2 is YNFKEQ. This chain's CDR3 is CASSQDGSNSNQPQHF. CDR3 bases: TGTGCCAGCAGCCAAGATGGGAGTAATAGCAATCAGCCCCAGCATTTT.

The genes are TRBV18 and TRBJ2-1, with 9 bases fitting TRBD2. J lost 7 bases, V lost 0 bases, and 10 bases had no gene match. CDR1 is KGHSH, CDR2 LQKENI, per germline. The CDR3 sequence is 17 residues long. CDR3 in DNA: TGTGCCAGCTCACCACCGCCTAGGGTAGCGGGAGCAAATGAGCAGTTCTTC. Amino acid sequence: CASSPPPRVAGANEQFF.

V usage is TRBV5-1 and J usage is TRBJ2-5, with D possibly being TRBD2 (7 bases). The CDR3 consists of 14 residues. CDR1 and CDR2 from the germline V gene are SGHRS and YFSETQ. V dropped 0 bases and J dropped 9 bases, with 15 bases sitting between them. CDR3 nucleotides: TGCGCCAGCAGCTTGGGGATACAGGGAGGGGCCCAGTACTTC. It yields the protein CASSLGIQGGAQYF.

The chain has TRBV11-2 and TRBJ2-5; 13 nucleotides match TRBD2. V was pared by 1 base and J by 5 bases, with 1 base of the junction left unmatched. CDR1 and CDR2 (germline): SGHAT, FQNNGV. The CDR3 has 15 amino acids. In DNA, the CDR3 is TGTGCCAGCAGCTTAGTACTAGCGGGGGGGGAGACCCAGTACTTC. Protein: CASSLVLAGGETQYF.

This chain uses TRBV29-1 with TRBJ2-5, with D maybe TRBD1 (5 bases). Trimming pared 4 bases from V and 7 bases from J, leaving 13 bases between. The length of the CDR3 is 12 residues. Germline-derived CDR1 and CDR2 are SQVTM and ANQGSEA. As DNA, the CDR3 is TGCAGCGTTGGCGTCACCCAGGGGACCCAGTACTTC. Translated: CSVGVTQGTQYF.